This entry lists 17 T cell receptor beta chains sequenced from one sample in a study of cytomegalovirus exposure and HLA in healthy donors. In the PCR, 60 Vbeta and 13 Jbeta primers were used. Method: immunoSEQ multiplex PCR; TCRdb's copy keeps in-frame clones and lacks some. This table holds 60,000 or so clones. The sequencing input was PBMCs. The receptor source for this set is a young woman in good health and CMV-seronegative.

V is TRBV9 and J is TRBJ1-3, with 10 bases matching TRBD1. CDR3 length: 16 amino acids. J was trimmed by 3 bases and V by 0 bases; bases with no gene match: 3. The germline CDR1 and CDR2 sequences are SGDLS and YYNGEE. The CDR3 coding sequence is TGTGCCAGCAGCGTAGCTGGACAGGGGGGTGGAAACACCATATATTTT. Protein sequence: CASSVAGQGGGNTIYF.

This chain uses TRBV6-1 with TRBJ1-1, with TRBD1 as a possible D gene (5 bases). Germline assignment: CDR1 MNHNS and CDR2 SASEGT. The length of the CDR3 is 13 residues. V lost 6 bases to trimming and J lost 1 base, with 9 bases between them. The CDR3 nucleotides read TGTGCCAGCAGGGGGGGAGGGAACACTGAAGCTTTCTTT. Protein sequence: CASRGGGNTEAFF.

The chain uses TRBV18 and TRBJ1-4; perhaps TRBD1 as D (6 bases). The CDR3 runs 15 residues. Trimming removed 2 bases at V and 4 bases at J, with 11 bases between. CDR1 is KGHSH and CDR2 is LQKENI in the germline V gene. CDR3 coding DNA: TGTGCCAGCTCACCAAGCCAGGGGCTTAATGAAAAACTGTTTTTT. As protein: CASSPSQGLNEKLFF.

This chain joins TRBV2 and TRBJ1-1, with TRBD1 as a possible D gene (5 bases). CDR3 length: 14 amino acids. Trimming removed 6 bases from V and 7 bases from J, with 18 bases in between. CDR1 is SNHLY and CDR2 is FYNNEI in the germline V gene. CDR3 amino acids: CASRDTSREDEAFF. For the CDR3, the DNA is TGTGCCAGCAGAGACACTTCCAGGGAAGATGAAGCTTTCTTT.

This chain joins TRBV28 and TRBJ2-7; TRBD2 aligns across 16 bases. The CDR3 is 19 amino acids. J was trimmed by 3 bases and V by 2 bases; bases with no gene match: 10. Germline V lookup: CDR1 MDHEN, CDR2 SYDVKM. The DNA for the CDR3 is TGTGCCAGCAGTTTAGACGGGGGACTAGCGGGAGGGGAGGGCTACGAGCAGTACTTC. Translation: CASSLDGGLAGGEGYEQYF.

The J gene is TRBJ2-7, the V gene TRBV23-1; D remains ambiguous. TRBV23-1 is annotated as an ORF whose role is uncertain. The CDR3 is 12 amino acids. Trimming cost V 5 bases and J 2 bases, with 7 bases left between them. CDR3 region: CASSSIAYEQYF. In DNA, the CDR3 is TGCGCCAGCAGTTCAATAGCCTACGAGCAGTACTTC.

The rearrangement uses TRBV19 and TRBJ1-5, with D maybe TRBD1 (6 bases). Germline V lookup: CDR1 LNHDA, CDR2 SQIVND (reference sequence). This CDR3 has 13 residues. V gave up 8 bases and J gave up 4 bases, with 12 bases separating them. CDR3 sequence: CASGQGFNQPQHF. As DNA, the CDR3 is TGTGCCAGTGGGCAGGGGTTTAATCAGCCCCAGCATTTT.

CDR3 protein: CASSFSVTGELFF. DNA of the CDR3: TGTGCCAGCAGCTTTTCGGTAACCGGGGAGCTGTTTTTT. This sequence joins TRBV9 and TRBJ2-2; the D is unclear. Germline assignment: CDR1 SGDLS and CDR2 YYNGEE. There are 13 residues in the CDR3. The germline V and J ends were trimmed by 4 bases and 5 bases, with 9 bases remaining between them.

In the case of this clone: Other DNA sequences from this sample encode an identical CDR3 as well. The chain recombines TRBV6-5 with TRBJ2-3; weak D call: TRBD2 (5 bases). The CDR3 is 15 amino acids. In germline, CDR1 is MNHEY, CDR2 SVGAGI. V dropped 6 bases and J dropped 3 bases, with 16 bases sitting between them. CDR3 sequence reads: CASSPVIQRTDTQYF. CDR3 nucleotides: TGTGCCAGCAGCCCAGTCATCCAGCGGACAGATACGCAGTATTTT.

The chain joins TRBV5-1 to TRBJ1-1; 8 bases are a match to TRBD1. In germline, CDR1 is SGHRS, CDR2 YFSETQ. J lost 2 bases, V lost 4 bases, and 10 bases had no gene match. CDR3 size: 16 residues. The DNA for the CDR3 is TGCGCCAGCAGCCACAAGACAGGGGAAATTAACACTGAAGCTTTCTTT. It translates to CASSHKTGEINTEAFF.

The rearrangement links TRBV10-1 to TRBJ2-1, with TRBD2 matching over 7 bases. This CDR3 contains 16 residues. The junction had 11 bases not matched to a gene; V was cut back by 2 bases and J by 7 bases. Germline CDR1 WNHNN, CDR2 SYGVQD (reference sequence). The CDR3 coding sequence is TGCGCCAGCAGTGAGAGGCTAGCGGCAGTAAAAAATGAGCAGTTCTTC. Translation gives CASSERLAAVKNEQFF.

A word on this clone: Other DNA variants within this sample encode the same CDR3. The chain recombines TRBV6-1 with TRBJ1-4, with TRBD1 matching over 7 bases. The CDR3 runs to 14 residues. Germline-derived CDR1 and CDR2 are MNHNS and SASEGT. J lost 7 bases, V lost 1 base, and 3 bases had no gene match. The CDR3 here is CASSEGQGFEKLFF. CDR3 coding DNA: TGTGCCAGCAGTGAAGGACAGGGTTTTGAAAAACTGTTTTTT.

The chain combines TRBV16 with TRBJ1-2; the D gene is possibly TRBD1 (5 bases). CDR3 length: 13 residues. V lost 6 bases to trimming and J lost 6 bases, with 14 bases between them. The germline CDR1 and CDR2 sequences are KGHSY and FQNENV. CDR3 sequence: CASSHTGLDGYTF. DNA of the CDR3: TGTGCCAGCAGTCACACGGGACTGGATGGCTACACCTTC.

The chain employs TRBV11-3 and TRBJ2-7; TRBD2 agrees at 7 bases. The CDR3 contains 15 residues. Germline assignment: CDR1 SGHNT and CDR2 YENEEA. After removal of 5 bases from V and 5 bases from J, the junction contained 12 bases not matched to a gene. The chain's CDR3 is CASSPSGREWNEQYF. The CDR3 coding sequence is TGTGCCAGCAGCCCCTCCGGGCGGGAGTGGAACGAGCAGTACTTC. The complete variable domain, with remaining parts taken from reference TRBV11-3 and TRBJ2-7, reads EAGVVQSPRYKIIEKKQPVAFWCNPISGHNTLYWYLQNLGQGPELLIRYENEEAVDDSQLPKDRFSAERLKGVDSTLKIQPAELGDSAVYLCASSPSGREWNEQYFGPGTRLTVT.

This sequence joins TRBV6-1 and TRBJ1-5, with D possibly being TRBD1 (6 bases). The germline V gene encodes CDR1 MNHNS and CDR2 SASEGT. V was shortened by 8 bases and J by 0 bases, with 11 bases between the two germline ends. The CDR3 has 14 amino acids. The CDR3 loop reads CASGLQGSNQPQHF. Written as DNA, the CDR3 is TGTGCCAGCGGATTACAGGGTAGCAATCAGCCCCAGCATTTT.

The V and J genes are TRBV30 and TRBJ2-2; unclear D gene. The CDR3 sequence is 13 residues long. Germline-derived CDR1 and CDR2 are GTSNPN and SVGIG (reference sequence). Trimming removed 6 bases at V and 5 bases at J, with 13 bases between. CDR3 residues: CACPAEATGELFF. In DNA, the CDR3 is TGTGCCTGCCCTGCTGAGGCGACCGGGGAGCTGTTTTTT.

V and J are TRBV29-1 and TRBJ2-1, with 8 bases lining up with TRBD1. From germline, CDR1 is SQVTM and CDR2 ANQGSEA. CDR3 length: 12 residues. Trimming at V came to 4 bases and at J to 4 bases, leaving 0 bases not matched to a gene. CDR3 protein: CSVGTGYNEQFF. For the CDR3, the DNA is TGCAGCGTTGGGACAGGGTACAATGAGCAGTTCTTC.